This TCR beta chain was recovered during a study of PD-L1 blockade in urothelial cancer (TCRdb year 2017). Turning to the overall study: All patients started therapy at some point between 2014 and 2016 and received atezolizumab 1,200 mg intravenously every 3 weeks. Durable clinical benefit was achieved by nine patients and was not achieved by 20 patients. About 90% of the roughly 29 patients were males with bladder-origin urothelial cancer, and about 65% of the roughly 29 reported a prior smoking history. Pretreatment blood TCR-seq was available for twenty-nine patients, at least one posttreatment blood collection was obtained for 25 or so patients, and tumor TCR-seq was available for 25 or so patients. Durable clinical benefit was defined as progression-free survival longer than 6 months, and TCR features were also tested against progression-free and overall survival. Blood samples gave a median of approximately 150,000 T cells and under 85,000 unique TCRs, with a median clonality of around 0.08. In the same patients, pretreatment tumors underwent whole exome sequencing and RNA sequencing in addition to TCR sequencing. Blood samples were analyzed at 3 weeks after treatment start (second dose) and at 6 weeks after treatment start. Pretreatment tumor samples, along with matched peripheral blood collected serially before and after atezolizumab treatment, underwent TCR sequencing. An exploratory multi-omic analysis was conducted of the somatic, immune and clinical correlates of response to PD-L1 blockade with atezolizumab in urothelial cancer. An ECOG performance status of 0 or 1 was recorded for the patients, and 0 to 3 prior chemotherapy regimens had been received by the patients. Study-level results and caveats: Because the sample size was small (n of about 27) and many exploratory analyses were performed, the results are intended to be hypothesis-generating. Improved progression-free and overall survival was associated with having pretreatment peripheral blood TCR clonality below the median. Among patients with durable benefit, tumor-associated TCR clones showed greater expansion in peripheral blood 3 weeks after treatment started (n ≈ 20, p = 0.022).

CDR1 and CDR2 are drawn from the germline V gene: KGHSH, LQKENI. V lost 1 base and J lost 6 bases, and the count of bases not matched to a germline gene is 5. The CDR3 measures 15 amino acids from cysteine to phenylalanine. The sequence is cut down to CDR3 DNA, 45 bases in frame from base 1. Regarding this clone: Its target antigen remains unknown. The sample holds no much larger clone one base away, and base qualities are not on file.

Taken with the paper, the label for time point translates to: pretreatment peripheral blood. The cohort comprised around 31 patients with locally advanced or metastatic urothelial carcinoma treated at Memorial Sloan Kettering on a trial protocol. Peripheral blood mononuclear cells were collected pretreatment and during treatment, with between 1 and 8 total time points per patient. The Qiagen DNeasy Blood extraction kit was used to purify genomic DNA from total PBMCs and tumor samples. PBMCs were collected pretreatment and during treatment, and were isolated and stored as previously described. Synthetic TCR analog templates were spiked into each PCR to estimate absolute template abundance from read counts. The immunoSEQ assay was used to amplify TCRbeta CDR3 regions from genomic DNA with bias-controlled V and J gene primers. Sequencing of rearranged TCRbeta segments was performed at approximately 20X coverage. Per the original workflow: Sequencing errors were corrected by clustering, and CDR3s were annotated against IMGT so that V, D and J genes could be assigned. Only productive TCRbeta rearrangements were used in downstream analyses, excluding out-of-frame or stop-codon sequences. Clonality was computed as one minus Shannon entropy normalized by the log of the number of unique productive sequences. Clones differing between time points or between blood and tumor were identified by Fisher's exact test with Benjamini-Hochberg correction at adjusted p below 0.01. This immuneACCESS table, as held by TCRdb, lists in-frame sequences with V and J called but not all clones. Of the missing ones, under half trace to an unresolved V gene in checked studies; the others have no known cause. V and J calls and clone size follow that table, whereas D and trimming were derived from the DNA. Within this sample are roughly 50,000 clones, with 87% of them counted one time only. The leading ten clones occupy roughly 14% of the sample.

The sequence derives from a woman aged 60 to 75 with urothelial cancer. Here the sequenced sample was PBMCs, taken around atezolizumab (anti-PD-L1) treatment. Recombination joined TRBV18 with TRBJ2-1, with TRBD1 matching 8 junction bases. The CDR3 reads as follows: CASSPRTGSSNEQFF. The DNA sequence follows: TGTGCCAGCTCACCACGGACAGGGAGTAGCAATGAGCAGTTCTTC.